This T cell receptor beta chain is drawn from a study of a mutant IDH1 vaccine in newly diagnosed glioma. For the study at large: Sex distribution of treated patients was about 60% male and roughly 40% female; mean age was around 42 years. General study points: There were vaccine-induced immune responses in around 93% of the patients.

To note about this clone: The antigen is not known.

Time point denoted: week 23, last vaccination. Every vaccine dose comprised 300 ug of mutant IDH1 20-mer peptide plus topical imiquimod. Newly diagnosed WHO grade 3 or 4 IDH1-mutant, ATRX-lost astrocytomas were identified in the donors. Clones were sequenced by immunoSEQ multiplex PCR, and TCRdb holds only the in-frame ones, with some missing. The repertoire holds about 43,000 clones, with approximately 84% as singletons. The CDR3 totals 13 residues. V was trimmed by 4 bases and J by 4 bases, leaving 11 bases between them. In germline, CDR1 is SGHDT, CDR2 YYEEEE. The chain joins TRBV5-6 to TRBJ1-2, with D unresolved. The sequences come from PBMCs, collected from a glioma patient whose treatment included an IDH1 peptide vaccine. The source of this sequence is a woman under 30 with glioma. Some clones in this sample may be carry-over from other donors' samples. CDR3 amino acids: CASSLNGLYGYTF. The CDR3 region has the DNA TGTGCCAGCAGCCTAAATGGTCTCTATGGCTACACCTTC.